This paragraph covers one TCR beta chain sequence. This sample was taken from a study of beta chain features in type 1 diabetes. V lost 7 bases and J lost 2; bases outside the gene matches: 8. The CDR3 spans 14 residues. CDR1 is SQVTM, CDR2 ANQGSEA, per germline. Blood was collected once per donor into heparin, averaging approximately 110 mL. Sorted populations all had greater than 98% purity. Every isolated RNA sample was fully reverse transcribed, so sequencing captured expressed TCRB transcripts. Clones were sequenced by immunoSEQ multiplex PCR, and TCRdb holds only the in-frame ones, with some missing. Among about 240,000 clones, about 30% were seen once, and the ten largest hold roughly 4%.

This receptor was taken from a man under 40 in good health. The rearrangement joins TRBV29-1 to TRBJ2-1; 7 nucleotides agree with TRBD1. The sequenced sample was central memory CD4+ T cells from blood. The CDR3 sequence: CSAKGQLTYNEQFF. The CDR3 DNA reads TGCAGCGCTAAGGGACAGTTAACCTACAATGAGCAGTTCTTC.